Presented here are 22 T cell receptor beta chains from one specimen sequenced in a study of blood T cells in healthy people across ages (dated by TCRdb to 2013 to 2016). Receptor libraries were prepared by 5' RACE. Instrument on record: Illumina HiSeq 2500. The second PCR ran for roughly 7 to 11 cycles and used a J-beta primer mix along with a sample-barcoded 5' primer. TCRdb ran its own pipeline on the public reads, namely fastp trimming at Q25 and MiXCR clone calling, and kept in-frame beta chains. Every distinct CDR3 protein forms one entry, paired with its most common genes and DNA. In all, the sample holds around 780,000 distinct CDR3 sequences, and roughly 25% of those were seen once. 3% of the sample rests with the top ten. These sequences were also reported in another study, on T cells of mothers and their children.

Sequencing was done on a sample of blood. The source is a boy aged 5-17 years in good health.

This clonotype has more than one count but fewer than ten. One end of the junction fails to match germline, which may point to a read error. The V and J genes are TRBV12-3 or TRBV12-4 and TRBJ2-7; D is uncertain. CDR3 length: 11 amino acids. The CDR3 region is CTSSIAYEQYF. The CDR3 DNA sequence: TGTACCAGCAGTATAGCCTACGAGCAGTACTTC.

The chain has TRBV24-1 and TRBJ1-1; D gene uncertain. The V end lost 4 bases, the J end lost 4 bases, and 9 bases lay between the germline ends. The CDR3 has 13 amino acids. Germline V CDR1 and CDR2: KGHDR, SFDVKD. CDR3 protein: CATSEGGGTEAFF. CDR3 DNA: TGTGCCACCAGTGAGGGAGGCGGCACTGAAGCTTTCTTT.

This clonotype was detected a few times. The chain uses TRBV7-8 and TRBJ2-3; TRBD1 matches at 8 bases. CDR3 size: 15 residues. Germline CDR1 SGHVS, CDR2 FQNEAQ. After removal of 5 bases from V and 4 bases from J, the junction contained 8 bases not matched to a gene. CDR3 nucleotide sequence: TGTGCCAGCAGCCCGGAGGCAGGGGGCCCAGATACGCAGTATTTT. It codes for CASSPEAGGPDTQYF.

The sample holds a few counts of this clonotype. The V gene is TRBV6-5, the J gene TRBJ2-1; D may be TRBD1 (7 bases). The assigned J gene may be wrong: the sequence end matches TRBJ2-7 better. The germline gives CDR1 MNHEY, CDR2 SVGAGI. The CDR3 spans 14 residues. The CDR3 DNA sequence: TGTGCCAGCAGCCGCGGGACAGCTACCTACGAGCAGTACTTC. It codes for CASSRGTATYEQYF.

The CDR3 bases are TGTGCCAGCAGCTCGGGACGTGTGTACCAAGAGACCCAGTACTTC. Amino acids: CASSSGRVYQETQYF. V gene TRBV7-2 combines with J gene TRBJ2-5; either TRBD1 or TRBD2 may fit D (5 bases each). The CDR3 loop spans 15 amino acids. CDR1 is SGHTA and CDR2 is FQGNSA in the germline V gene. V was shortened by 4 bases and J by 0 bases, with 12 bases between the two germline ends.

This clonotype was picked up a small number of times. The rearrangement uses TRBV9 and TRBJ2-5, with D maybe TRBD2 (5 bases). Germline V gene lookup returns CDR1 SGDLS and CDR2 YYNGEE. Trimming took 3 bases from V and 2 from J, leaving 8 bases between them. The CDR3 runs 13 residues. In DNA, the CDR3 is TGTGCCAGCAGCGACGGGATTCAAGAGACCCAGTACTTC. The encoded protein is CASSDGIQETQYF.

CDR3 loop: CASGSDIYEQYF. The CDR3 nucleotides are TGTGCCAGCGGCTCCGACATCTACGAGCAGTACTTC. The J gene is TRBJ2-7, the V gene TRBV7-9; D remains unclear. V dropped 8 bases and J dropped 3 bases, with 11 bases sitting between them. CDR1 is SEHNR, CDR2 FQNEAQ, per germline (reference sequence). CDR3 length: 12 amino acids. The variable domain in full, with the rest retrieved from reference TRBV7-9 and TRBJ2-7, is DTGVSQNPRHKITKRGQNVTFRCDPISEHNRLYWYRQTLGQGPEFLTYFQNEAQLEKSRLLSDRFSAERPKGSFSTLEIQRTEQGDSAMYLCASGSDIYEQYFGPGTRLTVT.

This clonotype showed up just a few times. The J gene is TRBJ1-4, the V gene TRBV15; D is unresolved. CDR1 is LNHNV, CDR2 YYDKDF, per germline (reference sequence). V lost 8 bases and J 11 bases, leaving 27 bases between the germline ends. This CDR3 is 16 amino acids long. The CDR3 nucleotides read TGTGCCACCTTGCTGACACGTGGGCGGCGAGAGGAGAAACTGTTTTTT. This gives the protein CATLLTRGRREEKLFF.

The chain combines TRBV2 with TRBJ2-4, with D possibly being TRBD1 (7 bases). CDR3 size: 14 residues. V shed 6 bases and J shed 9 bases, with 18 bases lying between them. CDR1 SNHLY and CDR2 FYNNEI come from the germline V gene. The CDR3 reads CASSKGGGIGIQYF. CDR3 coding DNA: TGTGCCAGCAGCAAAGGAGGGGGCATCGGCATTCAGTACTTC.

This clonotype appeared a few times. The J gene is TRBJ2-5, the V gene TRBV12-5; possibly TRBD1 or TRBD2 for D (6 bases each). CDR3 length equals 14 residues. V gave up 3 bases and J gave up 5 bases, with 13 bases separating them. Germline-derived CDR1 and CDR2 are LGHNT and FRNRAP. The DNA for the CDR3 is TGTGCTAGTGGTTTCGGGGGCGCCGGGGAGACCCAGTACTTC. Protein sequence: CASGFGGAGETQYF.

A few counts support this clonotype. The chain employs TRBV7-8 and TRBJ2-7; D is uncertain. The J call is uncertain, as TRBJ2-5 better fits the DNA end. This CDR3 has 14 residues. Germline CDR1 is SGHVS and CDR2 is FQNEAQ. CDR3 in amino acids: CASSNLVSSETQYF. CDR3 coding DNA: TGTGCCAGCAGCAACCTAGTGTCCTCAGAGACCCAGTACTTC.

The chain links TRBV5-1 to TRBJ1-1; no definite D call. The V end was cut by 4 bases, the J end by 6 bases, with 22 bases between. The CDR3 sequence is 16 residues long. Germline V gene sequence: CDR1 SGHRS, CDR2 YFSETQ. The DNA of the CDR3 is TGCGCCAGCAGCCCACGGCGCGCGGTGAAGAAACCTGAAGCTTTCTTT. It yields the protein CASSPRRAVKKPEAFF.

The CDR3, as DNA: TGTGCCAGCAGCCACGCGGGACTAGCTGAAGAGACCCAGTACTTC. Translated: CASSHAGLAEETQYF. V is TRBV4-2 and J is TRBJ2-5, with 9 nucleotides matching TRBD2. The length of the CDR3 is 15 residues. Germline V lookup: CDR1 LGHNA, CDR2 YNFKEQ. V was pared by 3 bases and J by 3 bases, with 5 bases of the junction left unmatched.

There are a few counts of this clonotype. The chain joins TRBV20-1 to TRBJ2-2; D might be TRBD1 or TRBD2, each matching 7 bases. CDR3 length: 13 residues. Trimming removed 6 bases at V and 3 bases at J, with 11 bases between. Germline V CDR1 and CDR2: DFQATT, SNEGSKA (reference sequence). The CDR3 sequence: CSAAGQYTGELFF. CDR3 in DNA: TGCAGTGCAGCGGGACAGTACACCGGGGAGCTGTTTTTT.

The rearrangement uses TRBV5-1 and TRBJ2-3, with 10 bases fitting TRBD1. The J segment lost 6 bases and the V segment lost 2 bases, leaving 3 bases of the junction unmatched. This CDR3 is built from 14 residues. Germline V gives CDR1 SGHRS, CDR2 YFSETQ. Written as DNA, the CDR3 is TGCGCCAGCAGCTTAGGGACAGGGGTCGATACGCAGTATTTT. Translated, it gives CASSLGTGVDTQYF.

This clonotype was counted between two and nine times. CDR3 sequence reads: CSVRPEYEQYF. CDR3 DNA sequence: TGCAGCGTCCGGCCCGAATACGAGCAGTACTTC. The rearrangement links TRBV29-1 to TRBJ2-7; D is unresolved. Deletions cut 6 bases from V and 4 bases from J, with 10 bases between. The germline gives CDR1 SQVTM, CDR2 ANQGSEA. This CDR3 contains 11 residues.

This clonotype came up a few times. V and J are TRBV11-2 and TRBJ2-2; 10 bases are a match to TRBD1. J lost 7 bases, V lost 8 bases, and 13 bases had no gene match. CDR1 is SGHAT and CDR2 is FQNNGV in the germline V gene. The CDR3 totals 16 residues. CDR3 nucleotides: TGTGCCAGCGCCCACCGTGGGACAGGGGTAATCGGGGAGCTGTTTTTT. It yields the protein CASAHRGTGVIGELFF.

The gene calls are TRBV5-1 and TRBJ1-3; a weak D match, TRBD1 (5 bases). CDR3 length: 15 residues. Germline values: CDR1 SGHRS, CDR2 YFSETQ. V lost 1 base and J lost 2, with 10 bases in between. This CDR3 is CASSLLSGTGNTIYF. DNA of the CDR3: TGCGCCAGCAGCTTGTTATCAGGGACTGGAAACACCATATATTTT.

This clonotype was seen more than once but under ten times. The chain is built from TRBV12-3 or TRBV12-4 and TRBJ2-3; 9 bases fit TRBD2. The V gene end was trimmed by 7 bases and the J gene end by 9 bases; junction bases not matched to a gene: 8. The CDR3 length is 13 residues. The CDR3 DNA reads as TGTGCCAGCAATCTCGATAGCGGGGGCACGCAGTATTTT. Protein: CASNLDSGGTQYF.

This clonotype was seen a few times. V usage is TRBV12-3 or TRBV12-4 and J usage is TRBJ1-5, with D hard to call. CDR3 length: 14 amino acids. V was pared by 3 bases and J by 4 bases, with 10 bases between. This CDR3 reads CASSLGEPNQPQHF. In DNA, the CDR3 is TGTGCCAGCAGTTTGGGCGAACCTAATCAGCCCCAGCATTTT.

The V and J genes are TRBV18 and TRBJ1-3, with unresolved D. Trimming stripped 3 bases from V and 0 bases from J, with 3 bases between. CDR3 length: 13 residues. Germline CDR1 and CDR2: KGHSH and LQKENI. CDR3 sequence (DNA): TGTGCCAGCTCACCGGTCTCTGGAAACACCATATATTTT. Protein sequence: CASSPVSGNTIYF.

CDR3 sequence (DNA): TGTGCCAGCAGCACAAGGGGGGCTAGCACAGATACGCAGTATTTT. Protein product: CASSTRGASTDTQYF. The rearrangement links TRBV28 to TRBJ2-3; either TRBD1 or TRBD2 may fit D (6 bases each). This CDR3 region has 15 residues. Looked up from germline, CDR1 is MDHEN and CDR2 is SYDVKM. Trimming left V 6 bases short and J 0 bases short, with 13 bases between.